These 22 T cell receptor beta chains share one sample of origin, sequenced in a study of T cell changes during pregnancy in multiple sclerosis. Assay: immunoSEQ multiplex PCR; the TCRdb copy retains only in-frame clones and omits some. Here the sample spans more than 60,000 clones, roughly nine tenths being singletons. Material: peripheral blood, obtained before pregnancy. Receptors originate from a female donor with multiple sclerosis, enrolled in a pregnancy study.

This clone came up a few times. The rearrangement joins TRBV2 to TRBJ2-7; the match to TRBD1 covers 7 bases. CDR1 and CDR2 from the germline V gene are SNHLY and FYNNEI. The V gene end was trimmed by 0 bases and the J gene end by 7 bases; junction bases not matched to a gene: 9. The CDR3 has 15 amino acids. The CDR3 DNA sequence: TGTGCCAGCAGTGAAGCGGGCAGGGGGTCCTTGGAGCAGTACTTC. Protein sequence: CASSEAGRGSLEQYF.

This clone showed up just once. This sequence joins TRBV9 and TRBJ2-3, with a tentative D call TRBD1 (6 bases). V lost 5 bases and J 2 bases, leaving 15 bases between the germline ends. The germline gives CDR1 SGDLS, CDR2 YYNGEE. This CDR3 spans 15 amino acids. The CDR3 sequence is CASRKGQINTDTQYF. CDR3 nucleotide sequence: TGTGCCAGCAGAAAAGGACAGATCAACACAGATACGCAGTATTTT.

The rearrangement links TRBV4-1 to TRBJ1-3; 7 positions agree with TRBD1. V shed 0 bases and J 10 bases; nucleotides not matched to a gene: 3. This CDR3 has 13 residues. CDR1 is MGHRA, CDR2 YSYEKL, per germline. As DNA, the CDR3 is TGCGCCAGCAGCCAAGAGGGACAGAGGACCATATATTTT. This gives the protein CASSQEGQRTIYF.

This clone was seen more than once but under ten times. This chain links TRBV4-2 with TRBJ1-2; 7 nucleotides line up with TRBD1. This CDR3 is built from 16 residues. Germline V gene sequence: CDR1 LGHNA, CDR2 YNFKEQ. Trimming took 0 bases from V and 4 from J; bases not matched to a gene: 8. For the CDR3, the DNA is TGTGCCAGCAGCCAAGATTCGACAGGGCTTATCTATGGCTACACCTTC. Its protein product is CASSQDSTGLIYGYTF.

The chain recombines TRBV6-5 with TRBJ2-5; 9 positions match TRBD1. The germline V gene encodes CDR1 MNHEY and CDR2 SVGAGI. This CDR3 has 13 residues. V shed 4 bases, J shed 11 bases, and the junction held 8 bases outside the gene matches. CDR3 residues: CASSFRQGGQQYF. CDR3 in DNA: TGTGCCAGCAGTTTCAGACAGGGGGGACAGCAGTACTTC.

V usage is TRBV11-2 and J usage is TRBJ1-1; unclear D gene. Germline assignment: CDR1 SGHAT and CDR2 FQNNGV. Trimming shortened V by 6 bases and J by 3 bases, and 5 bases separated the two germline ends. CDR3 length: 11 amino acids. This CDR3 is CASRLDTEAFF. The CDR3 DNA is TGTGCCAGCAGACTCGACACTGAAGCTTTCTTT.

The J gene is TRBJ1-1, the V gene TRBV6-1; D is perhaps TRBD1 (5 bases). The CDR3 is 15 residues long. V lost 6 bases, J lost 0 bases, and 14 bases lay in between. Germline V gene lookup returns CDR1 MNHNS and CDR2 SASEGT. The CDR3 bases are TGTGCCAGCAGCGGTCCAGGGTCGATGAACACTGAAGCTTTCTTT. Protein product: CASSGPGSMNTEAFF.

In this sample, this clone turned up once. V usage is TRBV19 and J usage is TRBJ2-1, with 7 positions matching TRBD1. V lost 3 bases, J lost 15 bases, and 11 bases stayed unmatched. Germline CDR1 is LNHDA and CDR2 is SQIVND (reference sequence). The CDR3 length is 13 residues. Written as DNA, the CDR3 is TGTGCCAGTAGTATTCGGGACAGAGGTCGTTGGTTCTTC. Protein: CASSIRDRGRWFF.

For the CDR3, the DNA is TGTGCCAGCAGCCAGGGACTAGGTGTCCACGAGCAGTACTTC. Its protein product is CASSQGLGVHEQYF. This rearrangement joins TRBV7-8 to TRBJ2-7; 8 nucleotides agree with TRBD2. The germline V gene encodes CDR1 SGHVS and CDR2 FQNEAQ. Trimming removed 5 bases from V and 5 bases from J; junction bases left unmatched: 8. CDR3 length: 14 amino acids. The full variable domain, with the rest looked up from reference TRBV7-8 and TRBJ2-7, is GAGVSQSPRYKVAKRGQDVALRCDPISGHVSLFWYQQALGQGPEFLTYFQNEAQLDKSGLPSDRFFAERPEGSVSTLKIQRTQQEDSAVYLCASSQGLGVHEQYFGPGTRLTVT.

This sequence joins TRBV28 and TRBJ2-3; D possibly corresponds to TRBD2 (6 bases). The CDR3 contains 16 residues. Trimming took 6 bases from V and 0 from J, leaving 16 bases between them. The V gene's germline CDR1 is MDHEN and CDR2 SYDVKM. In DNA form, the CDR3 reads TGTGCCAGCAGCCCGAGGGAGGCCATTAGCACAGATACGCAGTATTTT. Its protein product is CASSPREAISTDTQYF.

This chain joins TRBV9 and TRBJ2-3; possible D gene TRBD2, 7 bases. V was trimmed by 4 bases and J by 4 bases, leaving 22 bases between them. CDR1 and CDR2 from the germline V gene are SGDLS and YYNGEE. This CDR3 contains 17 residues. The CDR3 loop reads CASSIGLGGLVADTQYF. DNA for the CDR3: TGTGCCAGCAGCATCGGACTAGGGGGATTGGTGGCAGATACGCAGTATTTT.

In DNA, the CDR3 is TGTGCCAGCAGCCCTAGCGGGGGCACAGATACGCAGTATTTT. It codes for CASSPSGGTDTQYF. This chain joins TRBV27 and TRBJ2-3; 9 nucleotides line up with TRBD2. CDR3 length: 14 amino acids. V shed 6 bases, J shed 1 base, and the junction held 2 bases outside the gene matches. From germline, CDR1 is MNHEY and CDR2 SMNVEV (reference sequence).

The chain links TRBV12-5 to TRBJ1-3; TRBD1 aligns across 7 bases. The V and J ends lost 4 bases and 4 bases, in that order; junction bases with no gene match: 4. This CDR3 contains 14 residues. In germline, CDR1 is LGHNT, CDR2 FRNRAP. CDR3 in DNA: TGTGCTAGTGGTTCGGGACAGCCAGGAAACACCATATATTTT. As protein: CASGSGQPGNTIYF.

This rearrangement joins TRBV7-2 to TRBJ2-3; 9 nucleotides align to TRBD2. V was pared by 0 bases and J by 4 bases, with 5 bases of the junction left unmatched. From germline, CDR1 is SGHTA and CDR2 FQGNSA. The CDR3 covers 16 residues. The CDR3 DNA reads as TGTGCCAGCAGCTTAGCGCTAGCGGGGCCCTCAGATACGCAGTATTTT. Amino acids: CASSLALAGPSDTQYF.

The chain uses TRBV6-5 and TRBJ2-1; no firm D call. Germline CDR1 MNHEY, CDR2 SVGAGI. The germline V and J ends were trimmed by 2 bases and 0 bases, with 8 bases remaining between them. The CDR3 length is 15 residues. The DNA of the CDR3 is TGTGCCAGCAGTTACCGACTCAACTCCTACAATGAGCAGTTCTTC. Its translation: CASSYRLNSYNEQFF.

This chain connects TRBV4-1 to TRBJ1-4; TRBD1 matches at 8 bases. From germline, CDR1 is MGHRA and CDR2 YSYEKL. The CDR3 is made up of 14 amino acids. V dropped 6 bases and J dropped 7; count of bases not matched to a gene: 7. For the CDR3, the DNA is TGCGCCAGCAGTCAGGGGGCGGGGGTTGAAAAACTGTTTTTT. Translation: CASSQGAGVEKLFF.

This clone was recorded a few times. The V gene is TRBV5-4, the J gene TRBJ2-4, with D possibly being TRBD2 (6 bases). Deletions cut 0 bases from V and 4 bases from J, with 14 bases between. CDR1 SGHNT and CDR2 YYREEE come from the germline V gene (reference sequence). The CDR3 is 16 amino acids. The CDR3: CASSLASERAKNIQYF. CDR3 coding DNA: TGTGCCAGCAGCTTGGCAAGCGAGCGGGCAAAAAACATTCAGTACTTC.

This CDR3 reads CASSASGGNGYTF. In nucleotides, the CDR3 is TGTGCCAGCAGTGCCTCCGGGGGAAACGGCTACACCTTC. The V call is TRBV6-1, the J call TRBJ1-2, with a possible D match to TRBD1 (5 bases). The germline V and J ends were trimmed by 4 bases and 8 bases, with 14 bases remaining between them. Germline values: CDR1 MNHNS, CDR2 SASEGT. This CDR3 spans 13 amino acids.

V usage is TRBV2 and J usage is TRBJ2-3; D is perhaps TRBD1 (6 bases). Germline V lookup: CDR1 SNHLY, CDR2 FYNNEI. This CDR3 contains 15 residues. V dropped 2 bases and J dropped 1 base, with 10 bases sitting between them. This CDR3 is CASSEQGQGTDTQYF. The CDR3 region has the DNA TGTGCCAGCAGTGAACAGGGGCAGGGCACAGATACGCAGTATTTT.

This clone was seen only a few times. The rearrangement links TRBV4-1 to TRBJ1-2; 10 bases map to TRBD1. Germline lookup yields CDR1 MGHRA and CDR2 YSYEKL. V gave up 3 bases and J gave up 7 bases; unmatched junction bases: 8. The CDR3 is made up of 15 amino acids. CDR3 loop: CASSHERTGGGGYTF. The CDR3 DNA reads TGCGCCAGCAGCCATGAAAGGACAGGGGGTGGTGGCTACACCTTC.

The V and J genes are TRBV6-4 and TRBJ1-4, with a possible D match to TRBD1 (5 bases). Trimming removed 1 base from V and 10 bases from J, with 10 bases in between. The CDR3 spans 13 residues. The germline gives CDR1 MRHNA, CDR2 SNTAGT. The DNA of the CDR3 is TGTGCCAGCAGTGACTTCCAGGGCGGAAAACTGTTTTTT. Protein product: CASSDFQGGKLFF.

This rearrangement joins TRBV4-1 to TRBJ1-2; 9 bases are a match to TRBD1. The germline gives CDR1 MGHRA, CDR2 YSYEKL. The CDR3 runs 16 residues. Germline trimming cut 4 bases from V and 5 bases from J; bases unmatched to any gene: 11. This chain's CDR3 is CASSLMPTGGGYGYTF. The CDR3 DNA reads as TGCGCCAGCAGCCTTATGCCGACAGGGGGTGGGTATGGCTACACCTTC.